This T cell receptor (beta chain) originates from a study of a mutant IDH1 vaccine in newly diagnosed glioma. Clones were sequenced by immunoSEQ multiplex PCR, and TCRdb holds only the in-frame ones, with some missing. Of about 30,000 clones listed, roughly 83% are singletons. CDR1 and CDR2 from the germline V gene are SGHAT and FQNNGV. Trimming took off 2 bases at V and 5 bases at J, with 7 bases between the two ends. This CDR3 has 13 residues. This clone is a singleton in its sample. Antigen unknown. Time point given: week 5, during vaccination. Topical imiquimod accompanied each vaccine dose, which consisted of 300 ug of mutant IDH1 20-mer peptide.

This specimen was PBMCs, taken from a glioma patient whose treatment included an IDH1 peptide vaccine. The source is a man between 25 and 39 years old with glioma. The chain carries TRBV11-2 and TRBJ1-5; TRBD1 is a possible D gene (5 bases). The CDR3 coding sequence is TGTGCCAGCAGCTTATGGGACCATCAGCCCCAGCATTTT. Translated, it gives CASSLWDHQPQHF.